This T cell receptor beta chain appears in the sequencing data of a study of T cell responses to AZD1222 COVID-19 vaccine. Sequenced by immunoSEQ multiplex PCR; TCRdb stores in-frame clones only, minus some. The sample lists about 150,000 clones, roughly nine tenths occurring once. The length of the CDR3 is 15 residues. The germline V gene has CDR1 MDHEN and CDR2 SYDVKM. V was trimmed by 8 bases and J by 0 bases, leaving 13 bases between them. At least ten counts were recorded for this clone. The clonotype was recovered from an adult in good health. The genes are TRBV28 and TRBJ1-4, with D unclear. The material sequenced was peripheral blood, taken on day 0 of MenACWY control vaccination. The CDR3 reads CASGAGTATNEKLFF. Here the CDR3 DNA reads TGTGCCAGCGGTGCGGGAACTGCAACTAATGAAAAACTGTTTTTT.